One TCR beta chain is described in this entry. The assay was immunoSEQ multiplex PCR, and TCRdb's table has in-frame clones only and misses some. This table has around 270,000 clones, roughly 89% appearing once. The CDR3 has 13 residues. Trimming cost V 1 base and J 4 bases, with 5 bases left between them. Germline values: CDR1 SGDLS, CDR2 YYNGEE. The data derive from a study of blood T cell repertoires in COVID-19. For the study at large: COVID-19 samples from acute and convalescent phases originated in the United States, Italy and Spain.

The gene calls are TRBV9 and TRBJ2-2; D remains ambiguous. The sequence was collected from a woman aged 40 to 50 who had recovered from COVID-19. The specimen was peripheral blood. DNA of the CDR3: TGTGCCAGCAGCGTACGCGGCACCGGGGAGCTGTTTTTT. Amino acid sequence: CASSVRGTGELFF. The variable domain in full, completed from reference TRBV9 and TRBJ2-2, reads DSGVTQTPKHLITATGQRVTLRCSPRSGDLSVYWYQQSLDQGLQFLIQYYNGEERAKGNILERFSAQQFPDLHSELNLSSLELGDSALYFCASSVRGTGELFFGEGSRLTVL.